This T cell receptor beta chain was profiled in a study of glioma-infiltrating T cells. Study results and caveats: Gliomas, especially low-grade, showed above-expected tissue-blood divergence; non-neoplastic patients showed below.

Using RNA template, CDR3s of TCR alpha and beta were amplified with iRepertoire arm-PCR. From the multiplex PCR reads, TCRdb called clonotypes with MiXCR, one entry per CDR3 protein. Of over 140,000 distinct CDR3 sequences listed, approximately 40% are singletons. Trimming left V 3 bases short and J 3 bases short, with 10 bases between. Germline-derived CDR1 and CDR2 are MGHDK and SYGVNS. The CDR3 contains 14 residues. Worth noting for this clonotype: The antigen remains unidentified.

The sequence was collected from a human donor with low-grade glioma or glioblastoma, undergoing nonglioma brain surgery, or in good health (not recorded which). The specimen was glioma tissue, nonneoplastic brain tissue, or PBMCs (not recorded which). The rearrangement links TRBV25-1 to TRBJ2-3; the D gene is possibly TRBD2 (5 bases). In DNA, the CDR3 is TGTGCCAGCAGTGAGTCGGGAAGGACAGATACGCAGTATTTT. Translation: CASSESGRTDTQYF.